Here is one TCR beta chain with its context. With 4 bases removed from V and 1 base from J, the gap between germline ends came to 9 bases. Germline lookup yields CDR1 SGHTA and CDR2 FQGTGA. CDR3 size: 14 residues. The record originates from a study of CD8 T cells in Susac syndrome. An amount of RNA that ranged from roughly 0.45 to 1 ug was reverse transcribed with random hexamers. Amplification of TCR beta CDR3 by immunoSEQ multiplex PCR spanned 54 Vbeta and 13 Jbeta. MiXCR, run by TCRdb on the immunoSEQ multiplex PCR reads, gives a single entry per CDR3 protein. The sample records approximately 180,000 distinct CDR3 sequences, 90% to 97% being singletons. The sequenced target, TCR beta, came from blood CD8+ and CD4+ T cells. The authors negatively isolated CD8+ and CD4+ T cells and FACS-enriched TEMRA cells.

The gene calls are TRBV7-3 and TRBJ2-3; D gene unclear. This clonotype was sampled from a human donor with multiple sclerosis. Sequencing was performed on CD4+ T cells from PBMCs. As DNA, the CDR3 is TGTGCCAGCAGCTCCCAGCCCGGCACAGATACGCAGTATTTT. This codes for CASSSQPGTDTQYF. Complete variable domain (other parts from reference TRBV7-3 and TRBJ2-3): GAGVSQTPSNKVTEKGKYVELRCDPISGHTALYWYRQSLGQGPEFLIYFQGTGAADDSGLPNDRFFAVRPEGSVSTLKIQRTERGDSAVYLCASSSQPGTDTQYFGPGTRLTVL.